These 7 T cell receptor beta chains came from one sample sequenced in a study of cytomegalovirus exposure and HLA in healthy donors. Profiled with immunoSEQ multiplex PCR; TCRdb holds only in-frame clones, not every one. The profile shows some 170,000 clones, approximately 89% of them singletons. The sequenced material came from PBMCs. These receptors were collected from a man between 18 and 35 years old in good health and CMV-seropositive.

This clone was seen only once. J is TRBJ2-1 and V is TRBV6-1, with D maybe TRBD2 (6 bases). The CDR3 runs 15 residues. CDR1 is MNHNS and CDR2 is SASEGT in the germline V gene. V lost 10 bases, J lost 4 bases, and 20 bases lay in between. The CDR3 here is CAIKRPGLDYNEQFF. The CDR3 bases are TGTGCCATCAAACGGCCGGGACTCGATTACAATGAGCAGTTCTTC.

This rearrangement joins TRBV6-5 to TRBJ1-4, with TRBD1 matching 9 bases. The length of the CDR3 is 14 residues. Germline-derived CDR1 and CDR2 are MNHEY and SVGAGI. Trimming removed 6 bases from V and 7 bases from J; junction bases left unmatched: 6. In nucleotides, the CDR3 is TGTGCCAGCAGGGTTGACAGGGGGGGTGAAAAACTGTTTTTT. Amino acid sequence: CASRVDRGGEKLFF.

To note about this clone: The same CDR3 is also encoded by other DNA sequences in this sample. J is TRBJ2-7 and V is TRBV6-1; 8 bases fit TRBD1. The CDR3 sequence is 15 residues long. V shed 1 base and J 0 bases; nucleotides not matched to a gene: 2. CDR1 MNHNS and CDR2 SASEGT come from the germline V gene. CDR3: CASSEGQGASYEQYF. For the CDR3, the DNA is TGTGCCAGCAGTGAAGGGCAGGGGGCCTCCTACGAGCAGTACTTC.

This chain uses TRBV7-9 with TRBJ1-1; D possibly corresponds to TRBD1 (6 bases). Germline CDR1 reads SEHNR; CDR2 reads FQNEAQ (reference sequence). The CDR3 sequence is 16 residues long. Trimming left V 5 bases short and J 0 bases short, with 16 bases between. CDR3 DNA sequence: TGTGCCAGCAGCCGACTTTCCGGGACACTGAACACTGAAGCTTTCTTT. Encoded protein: CASSRLSGTLNTEAFF.

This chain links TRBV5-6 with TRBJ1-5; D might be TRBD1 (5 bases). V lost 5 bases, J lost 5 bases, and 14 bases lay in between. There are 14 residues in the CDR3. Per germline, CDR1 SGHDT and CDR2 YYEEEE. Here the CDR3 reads CASSPWGEYQPQHF. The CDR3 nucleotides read TGTGCCAGCAGTCCCTGGGGGGAATATCAGCCCCAGCATTTT.

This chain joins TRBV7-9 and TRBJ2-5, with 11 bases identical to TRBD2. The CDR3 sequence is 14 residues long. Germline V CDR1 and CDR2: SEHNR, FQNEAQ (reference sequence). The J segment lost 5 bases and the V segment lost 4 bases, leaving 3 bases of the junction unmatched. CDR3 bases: TGTGCCAGCAGCTATAGCGGGAGGGTGGAGACCCAGTACTTC. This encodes CASSYSGRVETQYF. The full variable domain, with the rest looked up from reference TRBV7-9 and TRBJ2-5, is DTGVSQNPRHKITKRGQNVTFRCDPISEHNRLYWYRQTLGQGPEFLTYFQNEAQLEKSRLLSDRFSAERPKGSFSTLEIQRTEQGDSAMYLCASSYSGRVETQYFGPGTRLLVL.

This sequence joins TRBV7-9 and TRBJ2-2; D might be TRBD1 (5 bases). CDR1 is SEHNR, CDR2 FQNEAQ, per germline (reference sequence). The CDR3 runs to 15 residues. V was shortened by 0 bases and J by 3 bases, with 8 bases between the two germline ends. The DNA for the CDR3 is TGTGCCAGCAGCTTAGCGGTAGGGGACACCGGGGAGCTGTTTTTT. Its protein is CASSLAVGDTGELFF.